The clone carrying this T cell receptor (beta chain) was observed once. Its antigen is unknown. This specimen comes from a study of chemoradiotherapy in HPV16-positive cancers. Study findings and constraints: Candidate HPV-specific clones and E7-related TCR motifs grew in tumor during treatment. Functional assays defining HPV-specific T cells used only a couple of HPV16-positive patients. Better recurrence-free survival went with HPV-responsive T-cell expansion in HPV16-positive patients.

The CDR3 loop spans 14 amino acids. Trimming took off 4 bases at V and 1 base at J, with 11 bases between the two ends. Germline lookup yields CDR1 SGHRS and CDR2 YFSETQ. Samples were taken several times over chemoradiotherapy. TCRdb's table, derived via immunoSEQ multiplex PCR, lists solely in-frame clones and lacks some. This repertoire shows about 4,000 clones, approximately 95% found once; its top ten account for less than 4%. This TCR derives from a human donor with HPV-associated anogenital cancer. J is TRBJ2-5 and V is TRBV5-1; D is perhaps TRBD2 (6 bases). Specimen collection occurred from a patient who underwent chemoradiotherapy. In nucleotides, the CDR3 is TGCGCCAGCAGCGCGGGACCGAGCCAAGAGACCCAGTACTTC. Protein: CASSAGPSQETQYF.